This T cell receptor beta chain derives from a study of beta chain features in type 1 diabetes. Whole-study findings and limits: Significant though moderate, a shortening of TCRB CDR3s appeared in all four CD4+ subsets of Type 1 diabetes patients. A greater similarity of naive, central memory and Treg TCRB repertoires was seen among patients than among healthy donors. Equally in patients and controls, PCR might preferentially amplify shorter templates.

V lost 5 bases and J lost 2; bases outside the gene matches: 5. The CDR3 consists of 15 residues. Germline CDR1 reads SGHAT; CDR2 reads FQDESV (reference sequence). Isolated RNA was reverse transcribed in full, so expressed TCRB transcripts were sequenced. Method: immunoSEQ multiplex PCR; TCRdb's copy keeps in-frame clones and lacks some. The sample holds more than 250,000 clones; about 24% are singletons and the top ten take roughly 0.011%. This clone came up a few times. What it binds is unknown. The TCR comes from a woman aged 25 to 45 with type 1 diabetes. The chain employs TRBV11-1 and TRBJ2-1; 8 nucleotides line up with TRBD2. The sequenced sample consisted of naive CD4+ T cells from blood. CDR3: CASSTGGSPYNEQFF. The CDR3, as DNA: TGTGCCAGCAGCACGGGGGGGAGTCCCTACAATGAGCAGTTCTTC. The full variable domain, rest sourced from reference TRBV11-1 and TRBJ2-1, is EAEVAQSPRYKITEKSQAVAFWCDPISGHATLYWYRQILGQGPELLVQFQDESVVDDSQLPKDRFSAERLKGVDSTLKIQPAELGDSAMYLCASSTGGSPYNEQFFGPGTRLTVL.